The 13 T cell receptor beta chains given below trace back to one sample, sequenced in a study of T-cell reconstitution after alpha-beta-depleted transplantation in children. Unique molecular identifiers were used to barcode this TCRbeta library. TCRdb reprocessed the PCR reads with MiXCR, giving one entry per CDR3 protein. Here the sample spans approximately 200,000 distinct CDR3 sequences, roughly 15% being singletons. The sequences come from PBMCs from the stem cell graft donor, collected from the stem cell graft. The source of these receptors is a human donor who donated a stem cell graft to a child with acute lymphoblastic leukemia.

The chain carries TRBV18 and TRBJ1-2, with D uncertain. This CDR3 spans 15 amino acids. V was shortened by 3 bases and J by 3 bases, with 14 bases between the two germline ends. Germline assignment: CDR1 KGHSH and CDR2 LQKENI. CDR3 amino acids: CASSPRLLEYYGYTF. DNA for the CDR3: TGTGCCAGCTCACCTCGGCTCTTGGAATACTATGGCTACACCTTC.

The rearrangement uses TRBV6-6 and TRBJ2-1; tentatively, D is TRBD2 (5 bases). Trimming removed 4 bases from V and 8 bases from J, with 18 bases in between. The germline V gene has CDR1 MNHNY and CDR2 SVGAGI (reference sequence). The CDR3 length is 15 residues. In nucleotides, the CDR3 is TGTGCCAGCAGTTTACGGCTTGCCCTCGGGGATGAGCAGTTCTTC. Its protein is CASSLRLALGDEQFF.

This clonotype was recorded at least ten times. This chain joins TRBV19 and TRBJ2-5, with TRBD1 identical over 7 bases. The CDR3 spans 13 residues. Germline values: CDR1 LNHDA, CDR2 SQIVND (reference sequence). Trimming took 7 bases from V and 4 from J; bases not matched to a gene: 6. The DNA of the CDR3 is TGTGCCAGTATTGACCGGGACAGAGAGACCCAGTACTTC. This translates into CASIDRDRETQYF. Based on the CDR3 plus reference TRBV19 and TRBJ2-5, the full variable domain is DGGITQSPKYLFRKEGQNVTLSCEQNLNHDAMYWYRQDPGQGLRLIYYSQIVNDFQKGDIAEGYSVSREKKESFPLTVTSAQKNPTAFYLCASIDRDRETQYFGPGTRLLVL.

This clonotype was seen at least ten times. The CDR3 region is CASSPFGQGVNEQYF. DNA for the CDR3: TGTGCCAGCTCACCATTCGGACAGGGGGTTAACGAGCAGTACTTC. The chain carries TRBV18 and TRBJ2-7; 10 positions agree with TRBD1. The length of the CDR3 is 15 residues. Trimming took 2 bases from V and 5 from J; bases not matched to a gene: 6. CDR1 is KGHSH and CDR2 is LQKENI in the germline V gene.

This clonotype was detected ten times or more. V is TRBV20-1 and J is TRBJ1-2; D is unclear. Looked up from germline, CDR1 is DFQATT and CDR2 is SNEGSKA (reference sequence). The germline V and J ends were trimmed by 3 bases and 4 bases, with 12 bases remaining between them. The CDR3 has 13 amino acids. The chain's CDR3 is CSARARATYGYTF. As DNA, the CDR3 is TGCAGTGCTAGGGCCCGGGCGACCTATGGCTACACCTTC.

The genes are TRBV20-1 and TRBJ2-7; D is possibly TRBD1 (6 bases). The CDR3 is 16 amino acids. Trimming took off 0 bases at V and 1 base at J, with 16 bases between the two ends. Germline loops: CDR1 DFQATT, CDR2 SNEGSKA (reference sequence). The CDR3 region is CSARDRRGRPSYEQYF. In nucleotides, the CDR3 is TGCAGTGCTAGAGATCGCAGGGGTCGACCTTCCTACGAGCAGTACTTC.

The gene calls are TRBV7-9 and TRBJ1-4, with TRBD1 matching over 10 bases. This CDR3 is built from 14 residues. Germline V CDR1 and CDR2: SEHNR, FQNEAQ (reference sequence). Trimming removed 8 bases from V and 8 bases from J; junction bases left unmatched: 8. This CDR3 reads CASGGQGGLEKLFF. In DNA, the CDR3 is TGTGCCAGCGGCGGACAGGGGGGATTAGAAAAACTGTTTTTT.

V usage is TRBV5-1 and J usage is TRBJ1-3; no definite D call. The germline V gene encodes CDR1 SGHRS and CDR2 YFSETQ. V dropped 3 bases and J dropped 8 bases, with 15 bases sitting between them. CDR3 length equals 14 residues. CDR3 coding DNA: TGCGCCAGCAGCTCAGGCCCTGAATCTGACACCATATATTTT. Translating it yields CASSSGPESDTIYF. Together with reference TRBV5-1 and TRBJ1-3, the CDR3 gives the full variable domain: KAGVTQTPRYLIKTRGQQVTLSCSPISGHRSVSWYQQTPGQGLQFLFEYFSETQRNKGNFPGRFSGRQFSNSRSEMNVSTLELGDSALYLCASSSGPESDTIYFGEGSWLTVV.

This clonotype was observed many times. The chain joins TRBV28 to TRBJ1-5; weak D call: TRBD1 (6 bases). The CDR3 consists of 15 residues. V lost 0 bases, J lost 3 bases, and 9 bases lay in between. In germline, CDR1 is MDHEN, CDR2 SYDVKM. CDR3 loop: CASSLWGGINQPQHF. In DNA form, the CDR3 reads TGTGCCAGCAGTTTATGGGGGGGCATCAATCAGCCCCAGCATTTT.

This clonotype has only a few counts. This chain uses TRBV9 with TRBJ2-7; 7 nucleotides align to TRBD1. Germline CDR1 and CDR2: SGDLS and YYNGEE. The CDR3 consists of 16 residues. J lost 3 bases, V lost 4 bases, and 13 bases had no gene match. The CDR3: CASSPRREGQYYEQYF. The DNA of the CDR3 is TGTGCCAGCAGCCCTCGGCGTGAGGGACAGTACTACGAGCAGTACTTC.

At least ten counts were recorded for this clonotype. The chain couples TRBV20-1 to TRBJ2-5, with D tentatively TRBD2 (6 bases). Trimming cost V 5 bases and J 5 bases, with 9 bases left between them. This CDR3 spans 11 amino acids. Germline loops: CDR1 DFQATT, CDR2 SNEGSKA (reference sequence). In nucleotides, the CDR3 is TGCAGTGCTCGGAGGGCTGAGACCCAGTACTTC. Translated: CSARRAETQYF.

This clonotype came up many times. The V and J genes are TRBV4-1 and TRBJ1-4, with 8 nucleotides matching TRBD1. Germline CDR1 reads MGHRA; CDR2 reads YSYEKL. The trim removed 0 bases at V and 9 bases at J, leaving 6 bases unmatched. The CDR3 length is 15 residues. The chain's CDR3 is CASSQEDREEKKLFF. In DNA, the CDR3 is TGCGCCAGCAGCCAAGAGGACAGGGAAGAAAAAAAACTGTTTTTT.

This clonotype occurred many times. The chain links TRBV5-1 to TRBJ2-3; weak D call: TRBD1 (6 bases). This CDR3 is built from 16 residues. Germline-derived CDR1 and CDR2 are SGHRS and YFSETQ. V dropped 1 base and J dropped 0 bases, with 12 bases sitting between them. The CDR3 DNA reads TGCGCCAGCAGCTTGAATGTGGGGGCCAGCACAGATACGCAGTATTTT. As protein: CASSLNVGASTDTQYF.